A single sample is the source of the 20 T cell receptor beta chains below, sequenced in a study of cytomegalovirus exposure and HLA in healthy donors. The PCR was carried out with 60 Vbeta primers and 13 Jbeta primers. Sequencing used immunoSEQ multiplex PCR; TCRdb keeps in-frame clones, though not all of them. Of around 190,000 clones listed, 81% are singletons. Sequencing was done on a sample of PBMCs. The receptors derive from a man aged 18-30 years in good health and CMV-seronegative.

The chain has TRBV2 and TRBJ1-6, with D tentatively TRBD1 (5 bases). V lost 8 bases and J lost 13, with 18 bases in between. Looked up from germline, CDR1 is SNHLY and CDR2 is FYNNEI. The CDR3 length is 13 residues. The CDR3 region has the DNA TGTGCCAGCGGCATGGGGGGGGTTTGGCCCCTCCACTTT. Its translation: CASGMGGVWPLHF.

V gene TRBV25-1 combines with J gene TRBJ2-1; 11 positions agree with TRBD2. This CDR3 has 18 amino acids. V lost 6 bases and J lost 1; bases outside the gene matches: 11. Germline V gene data show CDR1 as MGHDK and CDR2 as SYGVNS. In DNA form, the CDR3 reads TGTGCCAGCAGCCAATTGATTAGCGGGGGGGCTTCCTACAATGAGCAGTTCTTC. Protein sequence: CASSQLISGGASYNEQFF.

The chain uses TRBV5-5 and TRBJ1-3; D not resolved. The V and J ends lost 4 bases and 4 bases respectively, with 12 bases between them. Germline V gene sequence: CDR1 SGHKS, CDR2 YYEKEE (reference sequence). This CDR3 contains 14 residues. The DNA for the CDR3 is TGTGCCAGCAGCCACCGCGGGTGGGGAAACACCATATATTTT. Protein product: CASSHRGWGNTIYF.

The chain has TRBV7-2 and TRBJ2-3; 8 bases match TRBD2. Trimming took 5 bases from V and 2 from J; bases not matched to a gene: 18. There are 19 residues in the CDR3. Germline CDR1 is SGHTA and CDR2 is FQGNSA. The CDR3 is CASSPQRAGARTITDTQYF. CDR3 DNA: TGTGCCAGCAGCCCCCAGAGAGCGGGAGCCCGAACCATCACAGATACGCAGTATTTT. The full variable domain, its missing parts supplied by reference TRBV7-2 and TRBJ2-3, is GAGVSQSPSNKVTEKGKDVELRCDPISGHTALYWYRQSLGQGLEFLIYFQGNSAPDKSGLPSDRFSAERTGGSVSTLTIQRTQQEDSAVYLCASSPQRAGARTITDTQYFGPGTRLTVL.

This clone occurred many times. J is TRBJ2-6 and V is TRBV7-8, with D possibly being TRBD1 (6 bases). Per the germline V gene, CDR1 is SGHVS and CDR2 is FQNEAQ. This CDR3 contains 15 residues. V was clipped by 1 base and J by 5 bases, with 9 bases between them. The CDR3 DNA reads TGTGCCAGCAGCTTAGAACAGGGTAGGGCCAACGTCCTGACTTTC. Amino acids: CASSLEQGRANVLTF.

V and J are TRBV29-1 and TRBJ1-4; D might be TRBD1 (6 bases). The germline V gene has CDR1 SQVTM and CDR2 ANQGSEA. V dropped 7 bases and J dropped 7 bases, with 16 bases sitting between them. CDR3 length: 13 amino acids. CDR3 protein: CSAKQGRGEKLFF. CDR3 nucleotides: TGCAGCGCTAAACAGGGTAGGGGTGAAAAACTGTTTTTT.

This clone was picked up a small number of times. The chain employs TRBV15 and TRBJ2-2; possibly TRBD1 for D (5 bases). The V and J ends lost 3 bases and 5 bases respectively, with 13 bases between them. This CDR3 has 15 residues. Germline V gene sequence: CDR1 LNHNV, CDR2 YYDKDF (reference sequence). CDR3 bases: TGTGCCACCAGCAGTCTCCTAAGGGGAACCGGGGAGCTGTTTTTT. This sequence encodes CATSSLLRGTGELFF.

The V gene is TRBV12-5, the J gene TRBJ2-1; D gene ambiguous. The CDR3 consists of 14 residues. Germline CDR1 is LGHNT and CDR2 is FRNRAP. Trimming pared 8 bases from V and 1 base from J, leaving 12 bases between. DNA for the CDR3: TGTGCTAGTCGTACTGCAACTTCCTACAATGAGCAGTTCTTC. This codes for CASRTATSYNEQFF.

V and J are TRBV7-2 and TRBJ2-7; TRBD1 is a possible D gene (6 bases). The germline CDR1 and CDR2 sequences are SGHTA and FQGNSA. V was shortened by 5 bases and J by 3 bases, with 14 bases between the two germline ends. The CDR3 is 14 amino acids. The DNA of the CDR3 is TGTGCCAGCAGCCCATACAGGGAACGCTACGAGCAGTACTTC. Amino acid sequence: CASSPYRERYEQYF.

This clone was picked up a small number of times. V and J are TRBV10-1 and TRBJ1-5, with 10 nucleotides matching TRBD1. The germline V gene has CDR1 WNHNN and CDR2 SYGVQD (reference sequence). V trimming: 3 bases; J trimming: 6 bases; junction bases outside the gene matches: 5. The CDR3 spans 15 residues. This CDR3 reads CASSEGTGDVQPQHF. DNA for the CDR3: TGCGCCAGCAGTGAAGGGACAGGGGATGTTCAGCCCCAGCATTTT.

The sample holds a few counts of this clone. The chain has TRBV2 and TRBJ2-3; D gene uncertain. The CDR3 is 13 residues long. Trimming removed 4 bases at V and 4 bases at J, with 9 bases between. Looked up from germline, CDR1 is SNHLY and CDR2 is FYNNEI. CDR3 DNA sequence: TGTGCCAGCAGTGTCGGGTTGTCAGATACGCAGTATTTT. This gives the protein CASSVGLSDTQYF.

V is TRBV19 and J is TRBJ1-2; 8 bases line up with TRBD1. V dropped 6 bases and J dropped 5; count of bases not matched to a gene: 5. The CDR3 totals 13 residues. Per the germline V gene, CDR1 is LNHDA and CDR2 is SQIVND (reference sequence). CDR3 protein: CASSKDREYGYTF. CDR3 DNA: TGTGCCAGTAGCAAGGACAGGGAGTATGGCTACACCTTC.

The chain couples TRBV7-9 to TRBJ1-1; possible D gene TRBD1, 5 bases. Germline V CDR1 and CDR2: SEHNR, FQNEAQ (reference sequence). CDR3 length: 14 residues. Trimming pared 5 bases from V and 1 base from J, leaving 11 bases between. CDR3 amino acids: CASSVQGRNTEAFF. DNA of the CDR3: TGTGCCAGCAGCGTCCAGGGCCGGAACACTGAAGCTTTCTTT. Based on the CDR3 plus reference TRBV7-9 and TRBJ1-1, the full variable domain is DTGVSQNPRHKITKRGQNVTFRCDPISEHNRLYWYRQTLGQGPEFLTYFQNEAQLEKSRLLSDRFSAERPKGSFSTLEIQRTEQGDSAMYLCASSVQGRNTEAFFGQGTRLTVV.

This chain joins TRBV25-1 and TRBJ1-6, with D maybe TRBD1 (6 bases). The germline V gene has CDR1 MGHDK and CDR2 SYGVNS. The V gene lost 1 base and the J gene lost 7 bases, with 11 bases spanning the gap. CDR3 length equals 15 residues. The CDR3 nucleotides read TGTGCCAGCAGTGAATCTAGCCAGGGGAATTCACCCCTCCACTTT. Amino acids: CASSESSQGNSPLHF.

The chain combines TRBV5-5 with TRBJ1-5, with D possibly TRBD1 on 5 matching bases. Trimming pared 4 bases from V and 3 bases from J, leaving 23 bases between. Germline CDR1 SGHKS, CDR2 YYEKEE (reference sequence). The CDR3 consists of 18 residues. This CDR3 reads CASSPTIRTGGFNQPQHF. DNA of the CDR3: TGTGCCAGCAGCCCTACTATCCGGACGGGGGGGTTCAATCAGCCCCAGCATTTT.

The gene calls are TRBV6-1 and TRBJ1-1, with D perhaps TRBD1 (5 bases). Trimming left V 2 bases short and J 7 bases short, with 14 bases between. Germline CDR1 MNHNS, CDR2 SASEGT. The CDR3 is made up of 14 amino acids. CDR3 in amino acids: CASSERPGGVEAFF. DNA for the CDR3: TGTGCCAGCAGTGAAAGACCAGGAGGGGTTGAAGCTTTCTTT.

The chain couples TRBV29-1 to TRBJ1-2, with 7 positions matching TRBD1. The V and J ends lost 4 bases and 7 bases, in that order; junction bases with no gene match: 12. This CDR3 spans 14 amino acids. CDR1 and CDR2 (germline): SQVTM, ANQGSEA. The CDR3, as DNA: TGCAGCGTTGTAGGGGTGACAGGGCTTGCTGGCTACACCTTC. Protein: CSVVGVTGLAGYTF.

The chain employs TRBV28 and TRBJ2-2, with 7 bases that match TRBD2. With V trimmed by 8 bases and J by 3 bases, 3 bases remained unmatched. The CDR3 extends over 13 amino acids. Germline V gene sequence: CDR1 MDHEN, CDR2 SYDVKM. CDR3 amino acids: CASGAGDTGELFF. The CDR3 DNA sequence: TGTGCCAGCGGGGCGGGGGACACCGGGGAGCTGTTTTTT.

This chain uses TRBV7-8 with TRBJ1-1; 9 nucleotides align to TRBD1. Germline CDR1 is SGHVS and CDR2 is FQNEAQ. The CDR3 runs to 13 residues. V trimming: 2 bases; J trimming: 10 bases; junction bases outside the gene matches: 5. The CDR3 DNA is TGTGCCAGCAGCTTATCGTGGGACAGGGCAGCTTTCTTT. It is translated as CASSLSWDRAAFF. The entire variable domain, with the rest obtained from reference TRBV7-8 and TRBJ1-1, is as follows: GAGVSQSPRYKVAKRGQDVALRCDPISGHVSLFWYQQALGQGPEFLTYFQNEAQLDKSGLPSDRFFAERPEGSVSTLKIQRTQQEDSAVYLCASSLSWDRAAFFGQGTRLTVV.

CDR3 sequence (DNA): TGCGCCAGCAGCCTCGACACAGACACAGATACGCAGTATTTT. This encodes CASSLDTDTDTQYF. The rearrangement uses TRBV4-3 and TRBJ2-3; D is undetermined. Trimming left V 4 bases short and J 2 bases short, with 10 bases between. Germline CDR1 LGHNA, CDR2 YSLEER. CDR3 length: 14 amino acids.